This paragraph reports one TCR beta chain. Its antigen remains unknown. TCR cDNA molecules were tagged individually, and each one carried a unique molecular identifier. TCRdb processed the 5' RACE reads anew with MiXCR; each CDR3 protein has one entry. The table has about 27,000 distinct CDR3 sequences, under 8.5% seen once. The CDR3 has 10 residues. The germline V gene has CDR1 DFQATT and CDR2 SNEGSKA (reference sequence). Trimming left V 6 bases short and J 11 bases short, with 11 bases between. This record belongs to a study of spatial heterogeneity in lung cancer. As for the study in general: Alpha-chain sequences were consistently detected in smaller numbers than beta-chain sequences. The average appearance count of each unique TCR and UMI combination in raw reads was more than ten. Overall study results and limits: Tumors with more nonsynonymous mutations had more expanded intratumoral alpha and beta TCRs.

Time point here: sample taken at primary tumor resection. Whole RNA came from tumor, nontumor lung or frozen PBMC and was sequenced without being sorted. This TCR was recovered from a male donor with early-stage non-small cell lung cancer. This chain connects TRBV20-1 to TRBJ2-1; D unclear. Sequencing was performed on lung tumor tissue, taken at surgery. The CDR3 region is CSAYRPKQFF. The CDR3 bases are TGCAGTGCATACAGACCGAAGCAGTTCTTC.